Sequencing of this T cell receptor beta chain was carried out in a study of blood T cell repertoires in COVID-19. Study details: Samples taken during acute and convalescent COVID-19 were collected in the United States, Italy and Spain. The analysed material was cDNA or gDNA that came from T cells, B-cell-depleted T cells, or PBMCs.

This table comes from immunoSEQ multiplex PCR, and its TCRdb copy is limited to in-frame clones, with some not included. The sample holds about 74,000 clones, 84% seen once. V was shortened by 3 bases and J by 6 bases, with 9 bases between the two germline ends. CDR3 length: 13 residues. Looked up from germline, CDR1 is KGHDR and CDR2 is SFDVKD. The origin of this receptor is a man aged 70 or older with acute or convalescent COVID-19. The rearrangement joins TRBV24-1 to TRBJ2-3; D remains ambiguous. What was sequenced was peripheral blood. The CDR3 reads CATSDTPADTQYF. CDR3 coding DNA: TGTGCCACCAGTGATACACCAGCGGATACGCAGTATTTT.